This is a list of T cell receptor beta chains from one sample in a study of blood T cell repertoires in COVID-19. Some clones are missing from TCRdb's copy, which holds only in-frame ones; the method was immunoSEQ multiplex PCR. The table has about 35,000 clones, around 87% seen once. What was sequenced was peripheral blood. Source of these receptors: a human donor in a cohort sampled during active COVID-19. The CDR3 runs from the conserved cysteine through the conserved F or W. A D gene is named only where the DNA matches it firmly. Clone size is not always given. Where it is, it says once, few, many or a class for expanded clones.

abundance: few
len: 14
d_gene: .
j_gene: TRBJ1-1
v_gene: TRBV2
CDR3aa: CASSETRRNTEAFF
CDR3nt: TGTGCCAGCAGTGAAACTCGGAGAAACACTGAAGCTTTCTTT

abundance: .
len: 13
d_gene: TRBD1
j_gene: TRBJ1-2
v_gene: TRBV6-5
CDR3aa: CASSRDRGGGYTF
CDR3nt: TGTGCCAGCAGTCGGGACAGGGGCGGTGGCTACACCTTC

abundance: many
len: 13
d_gene: .
j_gene: TRBJ2-7
v_gene: TRBV7-2
CDR3aa: CASSLARGYEQYF
CDR3nt: TGTGCCAGCAGCTTGGCCAGGGGCTACGAGCAGTACTTC

abundance: .
len: 14
d_gene: .
j_gene: TRBJ2-5
v_gene: TRBV6-5
CDR3aa: CASKAGQAPETQYF
CDR3nt: TGTGCCAGCAAAGCGGGACAGGCGCCAGAGACCCAGTACTTC

abundance: few
len: 15
d_gene: TRBD1
j_gene: TRBJ1-3
v_gene: TRBV7-2
CDR3aa: CASSLDQGAGNTIYF
CDR3nt: TGTGCCAGCAGCTTAGACCAGGGGGCCGGAAACACCATATATTTT

abundance: .
len: 15
d_gene: .
j_gene: TRBJ1-1
v_gene: TRBV28
CDR3aa: CASSQNTSPSPEAFF
CDR3nt: TGTGCCAGCAGCCAAAACACCTCCCCCTCCCCTGAAGCTTTCTTT

abundance: .
len: 13
d_gene: TRBD2
j_gene: TRBJ2-7
v_gene: TRBV7-9
CDR3aa: CASSFGGMNEQYF
CDR3nt: TGTGCCAGCAGCTTCGGGGGGATGAACGAGCAGTACTTC

abundance: .
len: 17
d_gene: TRBD1
j_gene: TRBJ2-2
v_gene: TRBV13
CDR3aa: CASSLIRQGLNTGELFF
CDR3nt: TGTGCCAGCAGCTTAATCCGACAGGGGCTTAACACCGGGGAGCTGTTTTTT

abundance: .
len: 16
d_gene: .
j_gene: TRBJ1-1
v_gene: TRBV27
CDR3aa: CASSMFSGNMNTEAFF
CDR3nt: TGTGCCAGCAGTATGTTCTCGGGTAACATGAACACTGAAGCTTTCTTT

abundance: .
len: 13
d_gene: .
j_gene: TRBJ1-1
v_gene: TRBV7-3
CDR3aa: CASSKNWNTEAFF
CDR3nt: TGTGCCAGCAGCAAAAACTGGAACACTGAAGCTTTCTTT

abundance: .
len: 15
d_gene: .
j_gene: TRBJ2-3
v_gene: TRBV19
CDR3aa: CASNRQVLSTDTQYF
CDR3nt: TGTGCCAGTAATCGACAGGTCCTTAGCACAGATACGCAGTATTTT

abundance: .
len: 16
d_gene: .
j_gene: TRBJ1-1
v_gene: TRBV6-5
CDR3aa: CASSYSTGAQRTEAFF
CDR3nt: TGTGCCAGCAGTTACTCGACAGGAGCCCAGCGCACTGAAGCTTTCTTT

abundance: .
len: 14
d_gene: TRBD1
j_gene: TRBJ1-5
v_gene: TRBV6-6
CDR3aa: CASSYGQGSQPQHF
CDR3nt: TGTGCCAGCAGTTACGGACAGGGGTCGCAGCCCCAGCATTTT

abundance: .
len: 16
d_gene: .
j_gene: TRBJ1-5
v_gene: TRBV3-1/TRBV3-2
CDR3aa: CASSQVRSTGRQPQHF
CDR3nt: TGTGCCAGCAGCCAAGTGAGATCGACTGGTAGGCAGCCCCAGCATTTT

abundance: .
len: 15
d_gene: TRBD1
j_gene: TRBJ1-2
v_gene: TRBV6-5
CDR3aa: CASSKPSTGGYGYTF
CDR3nt: TGTGCCAGCAGTAAACCTAGTACAGGGGGGTATGGCTACACCTTC

abundance: .
len: 14
d_gene: TRBD1
j_gene: TRBJ2-7
v_gene: TRBV4-2
CDR3aa: CASSQDGQVYEQYF
CDR3nt: TGTGCCAGCAGCCAAGATGGACAGGTTTACGAGCAGTACTTC

abundance: .
len: 16
d_gene: TRBD1
j_gene: TRBJ1-6
v_gene: TRBV20-1
CDR3aa: CSASRRTGDYNSPLHF
CDR3nt: TGCAGTGCTAGTCGCAGGACAGGGGACTATAATTCACCCCTCCACTTT

abundance: .
len: 17
d_gene: .
j_gene: TRBJ1-6
v_gene: TRBV6-2/TRBV6-3
CDR3aa: CASSWRVRRKRGVGLHF
CDR3nt: TGTGCCAGCAGTTGGAGGGTTCGGCGCAAAAGAGGGGTGGGCCTCCACTTT

abundance: .
len: 16
d_gene: TRBD2
j_gene: TRBJ2-7
v_gene: TRBV5-6
CDR3aa: CASSLEGAGNSYEQYF
CDR3nt: TGTGCCAGCAGCTTGGAGGGAGCGGGGAACTCCTACGAGCAGTACTTC

abundance: .
len: 13
d_gene: .
j_gene: TRBJ1-1
v_gene: TRBV6-5
CDR3aa: CASGKTVNTEAFF
CDR3nt: TGTGCCAGCGGCAAGACAGTGAACACTGAAGCTTTCTTT

abundance: .
len: 16
d_gene: .
j_gene: TRBJ2-1
v_gene: TRBV4-1
CDR3aa: CASSQDRTASYNEQFF
CDR3nt: TGCGCCAGCAGCCAAGATAGGACTGCGTCCTACAATGAGCAGTTCTTC

abundance: .
len: 16
d_gene: .
j_gene: TRBJ2-7
v_gene: TRBV14
CDR3aa: CASSQSRRSGLRYQYF
CDR3nt: TGTGCCAGCAGCCAATCACGCCGGAGTGGACTACGGTACCAGTACTTC